This TCR beta chain was obtained from a study of chemoradiotherapy in HPV16-positive cancers. Whole-study context: Candidate HPV-specific T-cell clones and common TCR motifs came from functional assays in a couple of HPV16-positive patients. Study observations and caveats: HPV-specific T cells were functionally defined from only a couple of HPV16-positive patients.

The repertoire was sequenced with immunoSEQ multiplex PCR; TCRdb's copy has only in-frame clones and lacks some. The data hold 8,400 or so clones, with 70% to 85% observed a single time. Samples were taken several times over chemoradiotherapy. As for this clone: Its antigen is currently unknown.

The CDR3 runs 17 residues. The germline V gene has CDR1 SGHNT and CDR2 YYREEE (reference sequence). J lost 3 bases, V lost 4 bases, and 12 bases had no gene match. The V call is TRBV5-4, the J call TRBJ2-3; 9 positions agree with TRBD2. The sample was taken from a patient who underwent chemoradiotherapy. The sequence was obtained from a human donor with HPV-associated anogenital cancer. The CDR3, as DNA: TGTGCCAGCAGCCCTATAAGCGGGAGGCTCAATACAGATACGCAGTATTTT. It codes for CASSPISGRLNTDTQYF.